This paragraph covers one TCR beta chain sequence. Its antigen target is currently unknown. Base quality data are lacking; no much larger clone is found one base away. The data were taken from a study of T cell responses to AZD1222 COVID-19 vaccine (dated by TCRdb to 2020 to 2023). As for the study more broadly: AZD1222 recipients with second doses at about 4 weeks or about 12 weeks were pooled, because spike-specific TCR depth and breadth did not differ between schedules. Trial participants were enrolled into age subgroups of 18-55, 56-69 and 70-plus years, which contained around 140, 26 and 57 TCR-sequenced participants, respectively. TCR sequencing covered some 250 trial participants: 200 to 220 given two doses of AZD1222 and 26 given two doses of MenACWY control vaccine. Findings and caveats that apply to the study as a whole: Conclusions about previously exposed vaccinees were limited because only six or seven AZD1222 recipients were SARS-CoV-2 seropositive at baseline. The whole spike protein was spanned by vaccine-associated CD4 TCRs, and dominant responses were seen in regions 160-218 and 743-854. The 56-69-year group was small, and its depth increase did not reach significance, likely because of low power. Spike-specific TCR breadth and depth rose significantly after two AZD1222 doses compared with day 0 and with MenACWY recipients. Most participants were white British and females outnumbered males, and the authors suggested that clonal diversity may have been underestimated. Nearly half of unique spike-specific TCRs reportedly recognized epitopes outside regions mutated in the B.1.351 and B.1.1.7 variants. No day 14 peak-response samples were available, so repertoires were characterized only after the peak T cell response.

V sheds 4 bases and J sheds 0 bases, leaving 14 bases between their ends. The germline V gene encodes CDR1 SGHRS and CDR2 YFSETQ. The CDR3, cysteine through phenylalanine, is 16 amino acids long. This entry keeps only the CDR3 DNA: 48 bases, framed from base 1. What the time point label conveys for this sample: baseline before first vaccination. Vaccinee samples were obtained from the UK trials COV001 and COV002, which included a single-blind randomized controlled phase 2/3 trial of AZD1222 (ChAdOx1 nCoV-19) in healthy adults. For TCRbeta chain sequencing, PBMC samples were collected from trial participants at day 0 and at day 28 after the second dose. The CDR3 regions of human TCRbeta chains were analyzed by immunosequencing. Per the source publication's procedure: Repertoire TCRs were checked for matches against a reference library of SARS-CoV-2-specific TCRs that had been generated using the MIRA antigen-specificity platform. Breadth was defined as the fraction of unique TCRs that were SARS-CoV-2-associated, and depth was defined as the fraction of total T cells that were SARS-CoV-2-associated. Using the MIRA data, each spike-specific TCR was assigned both to the spike region to which the TCR was reactive and to a CD4 or CD8 class. Log10-transformed breadth and depth values were compared by one-way ANOVA with Sidak's multiple comparisons tests. TCRdb obtained this table from immuneACCESS and retained in-frame rearrangements with V and J assigned. These tables miss some clones; where compared with another copy, unresolved V genes account for less than half of the shortfall, and the remainder is unexplained. That table is the source of V, J and clone size, and D and trimming were worked out from the DNA. A total of roughly 150,000 clones appear in this sample, approximately 91% of them only once. The leading ten clones occupy over 1.5% of the sample.

The V gene is TRBV5-1 and the J gene is TRBJ2-1; confidence is insufficient to name the D gene. The origin of this receptor is an adult in good health. The sequencing here drew on peripheral blood, taken on day 0 of AZD1222 vaccination. CDR3 sequence: CASSPETRSSYNEQFF. The bases are TGCGCCAGCAGCCCTGAAACCCGTAGCTCCTACAATGAGCAGTTCTTC.